The 9 T cell receptor beta chains listed next were all sequenced from one sample in a study of T cells in Graves' hyperthyroidism and ophthalmopathy. Researchers took RNA transcripts and amplified the TCR beta CDR3 regions from them. HTBI primers drove first-round RT-PCR of the TCR CDR3. TCRdb itself ran the multiplex PCR reads through MiXCR, one entry per CDR3 protein. The sample comprises approximately 430,000 distinct CDR3 sequences, 15% to 18% of which are singletons, and approximately 7.5% rests with the top ten. Sequenced material: blood. Every receptor here comes from a woman under 30 with Graves' hyperthyroidism.

The sample holds one count of this clonotype. A much larger clone lies one base from this, so it may be a read error. The chain combines TRBV7-6 with TRBJ2-1, with 12 bases identical to TRBD1. CDR1 is SGHVS and CDR2 is FNYEAQ in the germline V gene. The CDR3 sequence is 16 residues long. DNA for the CDR3: TGTGCCAGCAGCTTAGTGGGGACAGGGGGCTACAAGGAGCAGTTCTTC. This sequence encodes CASSLVGTGGYKEQFF.

Turning to this clonotype: A much larger clone sits a single nucleotide away, making a read error possible. The genes are TRBV20-1 and TRBJ2-1; D tentatively reads TRBD1 or TRBD2 (7 bases each). From germline, CDR1 is DFQATT and CDR2 SNEGSKA (reference sequence). This CDR3 is 17 amino acids long. CDR3 bases: TGCAGTGCCAGGGTCCAGGGGGGGGACGGATCCTACAATGAGCAGCTCTTC. This encodes CSARVQGGDGSYNEQLF.

This clonotype was counted ten times or more. DNA for the CDR3: TGTGCCAGCAGCTTAGATCGAAGGGCCAGGGCTTTCTTT. Protein product: CASSLDRRARAFF. V gene TRBV11-2 combines with J gene TRBJ1-1; D gene uncertain. V was trimmed by 0 bases and J by 11 bases, leaving 13 bases between them. Germline V gene lookup returns CDR1 SGHAT and CDR2 FQNNGV. The CDR3 sequence is 13 residues long.

This clonotype was counted many times. This chain uses TRBV20-1 with TRBJ1-4, with D possibly matching TRBD1 (6 bases). Germline CDR1 is DFQATT and CDR2 is SNEGSKA (reference sequence). The V end was cut by 3 bases, the J end by 5 bases, with 10 bases between. The CDR3 runs 13 residues. This CDR3 is CSASRGHNEKLFF. The CDR3 DNA reads TGCAGTGCTAGTAGGGGACACAATGAAAAACTGTTTTTT.

This clonotype has ten or more counts. The DNA of the CDR3 is TGTGCCAGCAGTACTAACAGGGGAGGAGAGACCCAGTACTTC. Its translation is CASSTNRGGETQYF. This sequence joins TRBV6-1 and TRBJ2-5, with TRBD1 as a possible D gene (7 bases). The germline V and J ends were trimmed by 5 bases and 4 bases, with 14 bases remaining between them. Germline loops: CDR1 MNHNS, CDR2 SASEGT. The length of the CDR3 is 14 residues.

This clonotype has ten or more counts. This chain links TRBV7-9 with TRBJ1-4; TRBD1 might be the D (6 bases). V was cut by 6 bases and J by 10 bases, with 21 bases left in between. Germline V CDR1 and CDR2: SEHNR, FQNEAQ (reference sequence). This CDR3 is 15 amino acids long. The CDR3 reads CASSSLEDREVKLFF. The CDR3 DNA reads as TGTGCCAGCAGTTCCCTCGAGGACAGAGAAGTAAAACTGTTTTTT.

This clonotype was counted many times. The chain recombines TRBV28 with TRBJ2-7, with 7 bases that match TRBD1. CDR3 length: 14 residues. In germline, CDR1 is MDHEN, CDR2 SYDVKM. J lost 7 bases, V lost 5 bases, and 11 bases had no gene match. The CDR3 region is CASSPPSDRLEQYF. The CDR3 DNA reads TGTGCCAGCAGTCCCCCCTCGGACAGGTTGGAGCAGTACTTC.

In its sample, this clonotype was seen many times. The chain couples TRBV20-1 to TRBJ2-7; TRBD1 aligns across 7 bases. CDR1 and CDR2 (germline): DFQATT, SNEGSKA (reference sequence). Trimming at V came to 6 bases and at J to 3 bases, leaving 14 bases not matched to a gene. The CDR3 runs to 15 residues. The CDR3 DNA sequence: TGCAGTGCCGAACCCTCCGGGACAGCCAACTACGAGCAGTACTTC. As protein: CSAEPSGTANYEQYF.

This clonotype was observed many times. This chain connects TRBV11-1 to TRBJ2-1, with 7 bases aligning to TRBD1. The CDR3 contains 14 residues. Germline V gene data show CDR1 as SGHAT and CDR2 as FQDESV (reference sequence). The V segment lost 5 bases and the J segment 6 bases; nucleotides outside the gene matches: 7. CDR3 nucleotides: TGTGCCAGCAGCCCGACAGGGTGGTTCAATGAGCAGTTCTTC. This codes for CASSPTGWFNEQFF.